The entry that follows covers one T cell receptor beta chain sequence. As yet, its antigen is unknown. Clones were sequenced by immunoSEQ multiplex PCR, and TCRdb holds only the in-frame ones, with some missing. The repertoire holds 80,000 to 130,000 clones, with 90% as singletons. The sample is drawn from a study of OX40 agonist ivuxolimab in advanced cancers. At the level of the study: People who had prior anti-PD-1, anti-PD-L1 or anti-CTLA-4 therapy could take part, and around 40% had some. Study-level findings and limits: Normalized T-cell clonal expansion was also low in a subset of nonresponders. Circulating CD4+ and CD8+ T cells showed clonal expansion by week 6 at 0.1 to 3.0 mg/kg. Specificity for antigen went undetermined in the expanded peripheral T cells.

V dropped 2 bases and J dropped 8 bases, with 16 bases sitting between them. The germline V gene encodes CDR1 LNHDA and CDR2 SQIVND (reference sequence). The CDR3 is 15 amino acids. The V gene is TRBV19, the J gene TRBJ2-1; D remains ambiguous. The sequence came from an adult with an advanced solid tumor such as melanoma, head and neck, liver or kidney cancer. The sample in question was CD4+ or CD8+ T cells sorted from blood, obtained in a trial of the OX40 agonist ivuxolimab. CDR3 region: CASSISATRLHEQFF. The CDR3 DNA reads as TGTGCCAGTAGTATAAGCGCCACGCGGCTACATGAGCAGTTCTTC.